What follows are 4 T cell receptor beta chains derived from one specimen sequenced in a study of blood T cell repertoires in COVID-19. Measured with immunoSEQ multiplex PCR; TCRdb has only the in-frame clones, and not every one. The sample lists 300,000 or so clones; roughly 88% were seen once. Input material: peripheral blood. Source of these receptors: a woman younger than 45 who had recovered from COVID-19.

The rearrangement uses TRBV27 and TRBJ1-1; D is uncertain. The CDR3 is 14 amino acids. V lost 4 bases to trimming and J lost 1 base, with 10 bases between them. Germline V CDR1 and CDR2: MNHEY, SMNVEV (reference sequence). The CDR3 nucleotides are TGTGCCAGCAGTTATCGGGGAGGGAACACTGAAGCTTTCTTT. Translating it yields CASSYRGGNTEAFF.

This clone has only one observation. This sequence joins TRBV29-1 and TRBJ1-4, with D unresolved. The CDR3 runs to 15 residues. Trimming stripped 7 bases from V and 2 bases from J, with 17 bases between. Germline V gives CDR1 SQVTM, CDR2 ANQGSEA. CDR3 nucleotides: TGCAGCGCATCCTGGGAGGGAGATACTAATGAAAAACTGTTTTTT. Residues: CSASWEGDTNEKLFF.

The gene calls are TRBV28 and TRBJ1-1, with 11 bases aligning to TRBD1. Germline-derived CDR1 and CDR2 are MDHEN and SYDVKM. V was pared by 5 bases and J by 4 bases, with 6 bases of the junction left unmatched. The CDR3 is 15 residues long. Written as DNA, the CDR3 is TGTGCCAGCAGTAGTTCCGGGACAGGGGGCACTGAAGCTTTCTTT. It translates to CASSSSGTGGTEAFF.

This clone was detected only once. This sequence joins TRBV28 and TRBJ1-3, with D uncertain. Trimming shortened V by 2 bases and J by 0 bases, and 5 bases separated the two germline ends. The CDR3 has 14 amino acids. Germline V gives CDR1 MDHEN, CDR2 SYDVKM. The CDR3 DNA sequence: TGTGCCAGCAGTTTACTGGCCTCTGGAAACACCATATATTTT. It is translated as CASSLLASGNTIYF.